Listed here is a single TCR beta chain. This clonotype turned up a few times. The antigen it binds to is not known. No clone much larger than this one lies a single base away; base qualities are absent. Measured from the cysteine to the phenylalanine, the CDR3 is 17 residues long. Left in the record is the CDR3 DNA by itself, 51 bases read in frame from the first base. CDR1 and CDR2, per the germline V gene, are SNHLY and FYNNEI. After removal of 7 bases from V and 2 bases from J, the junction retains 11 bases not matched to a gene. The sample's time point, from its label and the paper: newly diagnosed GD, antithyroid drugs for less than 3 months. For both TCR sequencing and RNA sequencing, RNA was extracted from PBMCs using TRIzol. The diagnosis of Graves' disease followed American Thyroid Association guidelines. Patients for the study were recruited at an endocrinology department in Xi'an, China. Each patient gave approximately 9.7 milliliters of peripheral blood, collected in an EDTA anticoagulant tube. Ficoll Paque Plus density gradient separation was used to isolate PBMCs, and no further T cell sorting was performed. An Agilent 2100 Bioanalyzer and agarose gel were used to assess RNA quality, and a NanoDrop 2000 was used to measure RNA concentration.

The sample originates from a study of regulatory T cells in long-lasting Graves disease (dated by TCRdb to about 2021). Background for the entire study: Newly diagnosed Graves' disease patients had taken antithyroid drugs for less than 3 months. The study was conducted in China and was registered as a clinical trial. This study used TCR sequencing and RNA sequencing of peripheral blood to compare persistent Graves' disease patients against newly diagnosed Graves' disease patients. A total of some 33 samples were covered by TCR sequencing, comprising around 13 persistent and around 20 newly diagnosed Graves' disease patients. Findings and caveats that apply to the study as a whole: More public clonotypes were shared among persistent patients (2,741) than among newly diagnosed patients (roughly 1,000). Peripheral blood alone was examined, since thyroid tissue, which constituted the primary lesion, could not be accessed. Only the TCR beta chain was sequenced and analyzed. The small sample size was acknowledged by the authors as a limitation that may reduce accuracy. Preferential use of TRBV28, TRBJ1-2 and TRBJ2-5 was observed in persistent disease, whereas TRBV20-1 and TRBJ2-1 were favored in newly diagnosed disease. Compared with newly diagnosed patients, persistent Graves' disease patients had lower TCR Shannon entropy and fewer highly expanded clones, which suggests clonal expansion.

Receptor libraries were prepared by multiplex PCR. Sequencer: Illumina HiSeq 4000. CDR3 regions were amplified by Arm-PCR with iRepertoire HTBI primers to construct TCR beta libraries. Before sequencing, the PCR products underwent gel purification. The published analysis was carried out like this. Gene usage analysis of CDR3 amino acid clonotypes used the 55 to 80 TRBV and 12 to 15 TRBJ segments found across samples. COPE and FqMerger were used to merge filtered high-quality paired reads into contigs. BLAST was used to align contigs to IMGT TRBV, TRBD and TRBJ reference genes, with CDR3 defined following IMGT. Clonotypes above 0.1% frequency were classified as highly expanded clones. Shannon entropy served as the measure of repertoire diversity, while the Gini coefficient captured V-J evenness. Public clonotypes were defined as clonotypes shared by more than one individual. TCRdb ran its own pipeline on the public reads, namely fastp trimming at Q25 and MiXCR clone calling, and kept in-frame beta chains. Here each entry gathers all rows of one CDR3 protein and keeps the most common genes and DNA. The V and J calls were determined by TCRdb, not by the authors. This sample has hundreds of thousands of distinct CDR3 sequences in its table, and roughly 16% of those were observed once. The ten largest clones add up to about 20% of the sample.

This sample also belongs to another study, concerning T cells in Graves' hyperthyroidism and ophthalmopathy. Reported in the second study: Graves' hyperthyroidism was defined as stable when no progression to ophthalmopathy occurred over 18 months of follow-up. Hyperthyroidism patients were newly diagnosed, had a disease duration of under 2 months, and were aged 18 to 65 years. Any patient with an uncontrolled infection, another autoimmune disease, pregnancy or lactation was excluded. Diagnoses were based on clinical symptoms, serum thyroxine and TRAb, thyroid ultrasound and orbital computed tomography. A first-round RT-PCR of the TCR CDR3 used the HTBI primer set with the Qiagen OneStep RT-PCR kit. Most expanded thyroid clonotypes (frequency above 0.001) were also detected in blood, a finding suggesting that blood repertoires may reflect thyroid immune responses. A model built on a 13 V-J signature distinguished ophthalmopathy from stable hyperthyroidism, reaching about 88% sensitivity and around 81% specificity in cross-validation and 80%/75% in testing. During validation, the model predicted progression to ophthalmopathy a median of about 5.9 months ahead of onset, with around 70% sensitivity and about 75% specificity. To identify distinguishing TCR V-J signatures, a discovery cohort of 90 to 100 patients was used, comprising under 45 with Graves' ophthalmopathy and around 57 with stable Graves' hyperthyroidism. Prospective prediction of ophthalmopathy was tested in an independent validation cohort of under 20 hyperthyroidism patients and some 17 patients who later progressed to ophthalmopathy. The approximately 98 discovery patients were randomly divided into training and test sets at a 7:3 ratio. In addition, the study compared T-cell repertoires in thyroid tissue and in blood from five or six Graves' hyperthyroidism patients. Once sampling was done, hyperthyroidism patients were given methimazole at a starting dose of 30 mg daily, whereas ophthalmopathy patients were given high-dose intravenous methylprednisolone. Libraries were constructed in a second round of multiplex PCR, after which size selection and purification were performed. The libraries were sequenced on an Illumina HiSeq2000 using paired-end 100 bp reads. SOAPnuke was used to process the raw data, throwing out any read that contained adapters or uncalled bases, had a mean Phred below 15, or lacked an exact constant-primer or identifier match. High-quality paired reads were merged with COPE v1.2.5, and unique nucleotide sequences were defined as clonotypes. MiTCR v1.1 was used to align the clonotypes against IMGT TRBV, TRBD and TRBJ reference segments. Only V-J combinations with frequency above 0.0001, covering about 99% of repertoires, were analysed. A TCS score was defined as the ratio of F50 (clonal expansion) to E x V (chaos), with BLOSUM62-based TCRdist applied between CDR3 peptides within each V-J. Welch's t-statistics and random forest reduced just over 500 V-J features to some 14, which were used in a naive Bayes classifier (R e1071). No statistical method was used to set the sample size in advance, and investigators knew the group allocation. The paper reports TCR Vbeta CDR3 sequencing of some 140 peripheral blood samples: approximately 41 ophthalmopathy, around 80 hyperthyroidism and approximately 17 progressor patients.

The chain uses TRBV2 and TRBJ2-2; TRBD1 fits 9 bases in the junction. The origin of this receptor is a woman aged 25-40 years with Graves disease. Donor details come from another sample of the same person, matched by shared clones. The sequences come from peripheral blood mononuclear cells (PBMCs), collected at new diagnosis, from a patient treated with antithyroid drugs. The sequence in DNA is TGTGCCAGCAATGGAAGGACAGGGGCCATAAACACCGGGGAGCTGTTTTTT. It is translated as CASNGRTGAINTGELFF. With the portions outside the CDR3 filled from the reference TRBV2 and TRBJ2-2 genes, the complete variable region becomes EPEVTQTPSHQVTQMGQEVILRCVPISNHLYFYWYRQILGQKVEFLVSFYNNEISEKSEIFDDQFSVERPDGSNFTLKIRSTKLEDSAMYFCASNGRTGAINTGELFFGEGSRLTVL.